One sample yielded the 28 T cell receptor beta chains listed below, sequenced in a study of cytomegalovirus exposure and HLA in healthy donors. Vbeta (60) and Jbeta (13) primers were used in the PCR. Repertoires were generated with immunoSEQ multiplex PCR, while TCRdb's copy carries only in-frame clones and drops some. This table has 150,000 to 200,000 clones, roughly 80% appearing once. The sample was PBMCs. The origin of the receptors is a middle-aged man in good health and CMV-seronegative.

The chain uses TRBV28 and TRBJ2-7, with TRBD1 matching 8 bases. Trimming removed 4 bases from V and 0 bases from J; junction bases left unmatched: 5. CDR1 and CDR2 (germline): MDHEN, SYDVKM. The CDR3 loop spans 15 amino acids. In nucleotides, the CDR3 is TGTGCCAGCAGTTCGCAGGGGGCTTCCTCCTACGAGCAGTACTTC. This gives the protein CASSSQGASSYEQYF.

This rearrangement joins TRBV7-9 to TRBJ1-4; D is undetermined. The CDR3 has 12 residues. Per germline, CDR1 SEHNR and CDR2 FQNEAQ (reference sequence). V was cut by 3 bases and J by 10 bases, with 9 bases left in between. CDR3 nucleotide sequence: TGTGCCAGCAGCTTGGGCATTGGAAAACTGTTTTTT. This gives the protein CASSLGIGKLFF.

This rearrangement joins TRBV7-2 to TRBJ2-1, with no clear D. In germline, CDR1 is SGHTA, CDR2 FQGNSA. This CDR3 has 11 amino acids. Trimming left V 2 bases short and J 12 bases short, with 8 bases between. The CDR3 spells CASSLKRWQFF. The CDR3 nucleotides read TGTGCCAGCAGCTTAAAGAGGTGGCAGTTCTTC.

The chain has TRBV9 and TRBJ1-2; D remains ambiguous. This CDR3 has 15 amino acids. Germline-derived CDR1 and CDR2 are SGDLS and YYNGEE. V lost 0 bases and J 2 bases, leaving 11 bases between the germline ends. The CDR3 DNA reads as TGTGCCAGCAGCGTAGACGGGTACCTAAACTATGGCTACACCTTC. Residues: CASSVDGYLNYGYTF. Filled out from reference TRBV9 and TRBJ1-2, the complete variable domain reads DSGVTQTPKHLITATGQRVTLRCSPRSGDLSVYWYQQSLDQGLQFLIQYYNGEERAKGNILERFSAQQFPDLHSELNLSSLELGDSALYFCASSVDGYLNYGYTFGSGTRLTVV.

V gene TRBV28 combines with J gene TRBJ2-2; 10 positions agree with TRBD2. The CDR3 loop spans 17 amino acids. CDR1 MDHEN and CDR2 SYDVKM come from the germline V gene. V gave up 7 bases and J gave up 4 bases; unmatched junction bases: 12. The CDR3 loop reads CASTPGGSGRSTGELFF. The CDR3 nucleotides are TGTGCCAGCACTCCCGGTGGTAGCGGGAGGAGCACCGGGGAGCTGTTTTTT.

The sample holds one count of this clone. The V gene is TRBV2, the J gene TRBJ2-7; TRBD1 matches 10 bases. V was pared by 3 bases and J by 2 bases, with 4 bases of the junction left unmatched. The V gene's germline CDR1 is SNHLY and CDR2 FYNNEI. The CDR3 sequence is 15 residues long. CDR3: CASSERTGGTYEQYF. The CDR3 DNA reads TGTGCCAGCAGTGAGCGGACAGGGGGAACCTACGAGCAGTACTTC.

V is TRBV4-3 and J is TRBJ2-1, with 12 bases identical to TRBD2. CDR1 is LGHNA and CDR2 is YSLEER in the germline V gene. The ends lost 0 bases at V and 9 bases at J; junction bases unmatched: 12. This CDR3 comprises 18 residues. The CDR3 here is CASSQEATSGRREVEQFF. The DNA of the CDR3 is TGCGCCAGCAGCCAAGAGGCGACTAGCGGGAGACGGGAGGTTGAGCAGTTCTTC.

This clone was counted a single time. In DNA form, the CDR3 reads TGTGCCAGCAGCCGCACCGGGACTAGCGGATCAGATACGCAGTATTTT. Translation: CASSRTGTSGSDTQYF. This chain joins TRBV11-2 and TRBJ2-3, with 11 positions matching TRBD2. V dropped 5 bases and J dropped 4; count of bases not matched to a gene: 8. Germline V CDR1 and CDR2: SGHAT, FQNNGV. The CDR3 totals 16 residues.

The V and J genes are TRBV6-4 and TRBJ2-1; 10 bases map to TRBD2. The V segment lost 4 bases and the J segment 9 bases; nucleotides outside the gene matches: 9. Germline assignment: CDR1 MRHNA and CDR2 SNTAGT. The CDR3 covers 15 residues. CDR3: CASSGGLAGVSEQFF. The CDR3 DNA is TGTGCCAGCAGTGGTGGGCTAGCGGGAGTCAGTGAGCAGTTCTTC.

The chain carries TRBV27 and TRBJ2-6; tentative D call: TRBD2 (5 bases). The germline gives CDR1 MNHEY, CDR2 SMNVEV (reference sequence). This CDR3 is built from 15 residues. V was cut by 7 bases and J by 4 bases, with 14 bases left in between. In DNA form, the CDR3 reads TGTGCCAGCAAGGAGGAAGGATCCGGGGCCAACGTCCTGACTTTC. It codes for CASKEEGSGANVLTF.

The rearrangement joins TRBV10-3 to TRBJ1-1; D remains unclear. V was shortened by 6 bases and J by 2 bases, with 7 bases between the two germline ends. The CDR3 contains 12 residues. The germline V gene encodes CDR1 ENHRY and CDR2 SYGVKD. CDR3 protein: CAISRDNTEAFF. CDR3 in DNA: TGTGCCATCAGCCGGGATAACACTGAAGCTTTCTTT.

This rearrangement joins TRBV27 to TRBJ1-2; D gene uncertain. The CDR3 spans 13 residues. CDR1 MNHEY and CDR2 SMNVEV come from the germline V gene (reference sequence). Trimming took off 2 bases at V and 2 bases at J, with 6 bases between the two ends. In nucleotides, the CDR3 is TGTGCCAGCAGTTTACAACAGAACTATGGCTACACCTTC. It is translated as CASSLQQNYGYTF.

The gene calls are TRBV14 and TRBJ1-6; TRBD1 matches at 11 bases. Losses at the gene ends were 2 bases for V and 11 bases for J; bases not matched to a gene: 5. Germline-derived CDR1 and CDR2 are SGHDN and FVKESK. The CDR3 length is 15 residues. CDR3 sequence (DNA): TGTGCCAGCAGCCAACGGACAGGGGGCTTGACACCCCTCCACTTT. This codes for CASSQRTGGLTPLHF. Full variable domain (remainder filled in from reference TRBV14 and TRBJ1-6): EAGVTQFPSHSVIEKGQTVTLRCDPISGHDNLYWYRRVMGKEIKFLLHFVKESKQDESGMPNNRFLAERTGGTYSTLKVQPAELEDSGVYFCASSQRTGGLTPLHFGNGTRLTVT.

The CDR3 coding sequence is TGTGCCAGCTCACCCCAGCGGGGGGGCCAATCCCAGTACTTC. Protein product: CASSPQRGGQSQYF. V gene TRBV18 combines with J gene TRBJ2-5; 10 bases agree with TRBD2. Per germline, CDR1 KGHSH and CDR2 LQKENI. The trim removed 3 bases at V and 9 bases at J, leaving 7 bases unmatched. The CDR3 is 14 amino acids.

This clone was seen a handful of times. The gene calls are TRBV28 and TRBJ1-5, with 7 nucleotides matching TRBD1. This CDR3 is 16 amino acids long. Germline V gene lookup returns CDR1 MDHEN and CDR2 SYDVKM. With 5 bases clipped from V and 3 bases from J, the junction kept 10 bases outside the gene matches. This CDR3 is CASSPRTGGDNQPQHF. In DNA, the CDR3 is TGTGCCAGCAGTCCGAGGACAGGCGGGGACAATCAGCCCCAGCATTTT.

The chain recombines TRBV11-1 with TRBJ2-6, with 7 positions matching TRBD1. J gave up 1 base and V 6 bases, and 9 bases lay outside the gene matches. CDR1 is SGHAT, CDR2 FQDESV, per germline (reference sequence). This CDR3 has 17 amino acids. The CDR3 loop reads CASRHMAGGSGANVLTF. In DNA form, the CDR3 reads TGTGCCAGCAGGCATATGGCAGGGGGTTCTGGGGCCAACGTCCTGACTTTC.

This chain connects TRBV30 to TRBJ2-3; D is uncertain. Germline V gene sequence: CDR1 GTSNPN, CDR2 SVGIG (reference sequence). CDR3 size: 12 residues. Trimming removed 5 bases from V and 4 bases from J, with 10 bases in between. This CDR3 is CAWSPIPDTQYF. The CDR3 nucleotides read TGTGCCTGGTCCCCCATCCCAGATACGCAGTATTTT.

V gene TRBV4-3 combines with J gene TRBJ2-3; TRBD2 aligns across 9 bases. The CDR3 spans 15 residues. Germline CDR1 is LGHNA and CDR2 is YSLEER. The trim removed 4 bases at V and 4 bases at J, leaving 6 bases unmatched. The CDR3: CASSPPAGGADTQYF. CDR3 DNA sequence: TGCGCCAGCAGCCCCCCAGCGGGGGGCGCAGATACGCAGTATTTT.

The V and J genes are TRBV5-1 and TRBJ2-1; perhaps TRBD2 as D (5 bases). Trimming shortened V by 0 bases and J by 5 bases, and 6 bases separated the two germline ends. The CDR3 is 13 amino acids. Germline CDR1 SGHRS, CDR2 YFSETQ. CDR3 sequence: CASSLATNNEQFF. The CDR3 DNA sequence: TGCGCCAGCAGCTTGGCGACTAACAATGAGCAGTTCTTC.

CDR3 sequence: CASSLGTGSNQPQHF. CDR3 nucleotides: TGTGCCAGCAGCTTAGGGACAGGAAGTAATCAGCCCCAGCATTTT. This sequence joins TRBV7-6 and TRBJ1-5, with 7 bases identical to TRBD1. The CDR3 consists of 15 residues. V gave up 1 base and J gave up 4 bases; unmatched junction bases: 4. Germline CDR1 reads SGHVS; CDR2 reads FNYEAQ.

V usage is TRBV11-3 and J usage is TRBJ2-3, with 8 bases fitting TRBD2. CDR1 SGHNT and CDR2 YENEEA come from the germline V gene. This CDR3 region has 16 residues. V lost 4 bases, J lost 2 bases, and 8 bases stayed unmatched. The CDR3 sequence is CASSSTGGRPTDTQYF. DNA of the CDR3: TGTGCCAGCAGCTCCACGGGCGGGAGGCCCACAGATACGCAGTATTTT.

The chain joins TRBV5-5 to TRBJ1-4, with a weak D call TRBD1 (5 bases). From germline, CDR1 is SGHKS and CDR2 YYEKEE (reference sequence). The CDR3 is made up of 14 amino acids. V was cut by 4 bases and J by 8 bases, with 15 bases left in between. The CDR3 loop is CASSPWGEREKLFF. CDR3 coding DNA: TGTGCCAGCAGCCCCTGGGGGGAACGAGAAAAACTGTTTTTT.

As regards this clone: The junction does not match germline at one end; this may be a read error. CDR3 coding DNA: TGTGCCAGCAGTGTATCCGGGACAGTGAACTACGAGCAGTACTTC. This encodes CASSVSGTVNYEQYF. The chain joins TRBV27 to TRBJ2-7, with TRBD1 matching 7 bases. The V gene's germline CDR1 is MNHEY and CDR2 SMNVEV (reference sequence). The CDR3 is 15 residues long.

The genes are TRBV5-5 and TRBJ2-7; 13 bases agree with TRBD2. In germline, CDR1 is SGHKS, CDR2 YYEKEE (reference sequence). The trim removed 0 bases at V and 2 bases at J, leaving 11 bases unmatched. This CDR3 contains 19 residues. This CDR3 is CASSLGFGTSGTPPYEQYF. The CDR3 nucleotides read TGTGCCAGCAGCTTGGGGTTTGGGACTAGCGGGACCCCACCCTACGAGCAGTACTTC.

This rearrangement joins TRBV9 to TRBJ1-4; D is possibly TRBD1 (5 bases). The germline V gene encodes CDR1 SGDLS and CDR2 YYNGEE. Trimming took 4 bases from V and 4 from J, leaving 14 bases between them. The CDR3 consists of 15 residues. The CDR3 sequence is CASSPRDRYNEKLFF. The CDR3, as DNA: TGTGCCAGCAGCCCCCGTGACAGATATAATGAAAAACTGTTTTTT.

This clone was recorded only once. The chain joins TRBV5-4 to TRBJ2-3, with a tentative D call TRBD2 (7 bases). V gave up 5 bases and J gave up 0 bases, with 13 bases separating them. The length of the CDR3 is 15 residues. Germline V gives CDR1 SGHNT, CDR2 YYREEE (reference sequence). The chain's CDR3 is CASRGGASSTDTQYF. CDR3 nucleotides: TGTGCCAGCAGGGGGGGGGCAAGTAGCACAGATACGCAGTATTTT.

For this clone: In the same sample, other DNA sequences code for this CDR3. The chain carries TRBV5-1 and TRBJ2-1, with 8 positions matching TRBD2. The ends lost 0 bases at V and 4 bases at J; junction bases unmatched: 3. This CDR3 comprises 15 residues. Germline CDR1 and CDR2: SGHRS and YFSETQ. CDR3 in amino acids: CASSLDRGGYNEQFF. The CDR3 DNA is TGCGCCAGCAGCTTGGACCGGGGGGGATACAATGAGCAGTTCTTC.

The J gene is TRBJ2-2, the V gene TRBV14; TRBD2 is a possible D gene (5 bases). Trimming took 2 bases from V and 2 from J, leaving 12 bases between them. The CDR3 is 16 amino acids. Germline lookup yields CDR1 SGHDN and CDR2 FVKESK. In DNA, the CDR3 is TGTGCCAGCAGCCAACGGCTACGGGAAAACACCGGGGAGCTGTTTTTT. Translating it yields CASSQRLRENTGELFF.